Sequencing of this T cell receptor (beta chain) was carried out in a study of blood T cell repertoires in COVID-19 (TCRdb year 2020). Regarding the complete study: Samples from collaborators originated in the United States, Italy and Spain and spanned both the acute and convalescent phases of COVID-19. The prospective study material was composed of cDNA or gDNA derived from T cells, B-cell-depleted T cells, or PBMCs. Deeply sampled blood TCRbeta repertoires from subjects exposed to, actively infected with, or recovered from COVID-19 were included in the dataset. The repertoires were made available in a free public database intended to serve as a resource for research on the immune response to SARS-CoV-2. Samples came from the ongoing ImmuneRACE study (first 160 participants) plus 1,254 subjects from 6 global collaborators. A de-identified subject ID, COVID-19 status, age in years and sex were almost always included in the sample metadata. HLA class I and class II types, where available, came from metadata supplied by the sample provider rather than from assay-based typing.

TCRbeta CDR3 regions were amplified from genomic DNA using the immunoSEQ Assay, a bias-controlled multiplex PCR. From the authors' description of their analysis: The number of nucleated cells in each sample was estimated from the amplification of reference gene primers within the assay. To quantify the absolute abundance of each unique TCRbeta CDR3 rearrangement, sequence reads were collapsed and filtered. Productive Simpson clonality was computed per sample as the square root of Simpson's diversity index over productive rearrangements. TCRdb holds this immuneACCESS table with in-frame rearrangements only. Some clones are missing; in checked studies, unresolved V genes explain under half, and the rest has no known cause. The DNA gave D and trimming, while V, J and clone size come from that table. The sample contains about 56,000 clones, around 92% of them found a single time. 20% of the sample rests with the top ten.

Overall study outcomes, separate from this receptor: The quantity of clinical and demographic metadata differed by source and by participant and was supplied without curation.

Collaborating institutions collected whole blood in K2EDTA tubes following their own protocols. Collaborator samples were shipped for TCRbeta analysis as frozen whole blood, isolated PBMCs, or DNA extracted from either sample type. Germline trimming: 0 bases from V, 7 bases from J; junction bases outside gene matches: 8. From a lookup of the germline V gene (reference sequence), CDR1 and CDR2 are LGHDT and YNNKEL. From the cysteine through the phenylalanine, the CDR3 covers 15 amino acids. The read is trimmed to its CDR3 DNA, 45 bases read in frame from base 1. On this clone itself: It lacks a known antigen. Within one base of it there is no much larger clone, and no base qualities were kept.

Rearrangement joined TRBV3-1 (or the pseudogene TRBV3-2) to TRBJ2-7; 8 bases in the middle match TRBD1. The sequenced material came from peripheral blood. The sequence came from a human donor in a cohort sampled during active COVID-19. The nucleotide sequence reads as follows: TGTGCCAGCAGCCAAGACCCCCAGGGGGCGAGAGAGCAGTACTTC. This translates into CASSQDPQGAREQYF.